This is a list of T cell receptor beta chains from one sample in a study of T-cell reconstitution after alpha-beta-depleted transplantation in children. A single record per CDR3 protein comes from TCRdb applying MiXCR to the PCR reads. The table has 550,000 to 600,000 distinct CDR3 sequences, roughly 23% seen once. The sequences come from PBMCs, mostly from graft donor cells, collected 360 days after TCRalphabeta/CD19-depleted stem cell transplant. Source of these receptors: a boy under two years old who had a stem cell transplant for acute myeloid leukemia, so the T cells may come from the graft donor. The CDR3 runs from the conserved cysteine through the conserved F or W. Fields, in order: V gene, J gene, D gene, clone size, CDR3 length, CDR3 protein, CDR3 DNA. D genes are given only for firm matches. For some rows the clone size is stated as once, few or many, or as a class when expanded; others skip it.

v_call: TRBV11-2; j_call: TRBJ1-1; d_call: TRBD1; clone_size: NA; cdr3_length: 14; cdr3_aa: CASSLGQGAFEAFF; cdr3_nt: TGTGCCAGCAGCTTAGGCCAGGGGGCCTTTGAAGCTTTCTTT
v_call: TRBV30; j_call: TRBJ2-7; d_call: NA; clone_size: many; cdr3_length: 12; cdr3_aa: CAWSVNRYEQYF; cdr3_nt: TGTGCCTGGAGTGTAAACCGCTACGAGCAGTACTTC
v_call: TRBV28; j_call: TRBJ1-4; d_call: NA; clone_size: many; cdr3_length: 12; cdr3_aa: CASSYRVEKLFF; cdr3_nt: TGTGCCAGCAGTTACCGGGTTGAAAAACTGTTTTTT
v_call: TRBV29-1; j_call: TRBJ2-3; d_call: NA; clone_size: few; cdr3_length: 13; cdr3_aa: CSVRGHATDTQYF; cdr3_nt: TGCAGCGTCCGAGGGCATGCCACAGATACGCAGTATTTT
v_call: TRBV20-1; j_call: TRBJ2-1; d_call: TRBD1; clone_size: once; cdr3_length: 14; cdr3_aa: CSARPDRAYNEQFF; cdr3_nt: TGCAGTGCCCGTCCGGACAGGGCCTACAATGAGCAGTTCTTC
v_call: TRBV6-1; j_call: TRBJ2-7; d_call: NA; clone_size: many; cdr3_length: 14; cdr3_aa: CASRKGRGPYEQYF; cdr3_nt: TGTGCCAGCCGTAAGGGCAGGGGACCCTACGAGCAGTACTTC
v_call: TRBV28; j_call: TRBJ2-1; d_call: TRBD1; clone_size: many; cdr3_length: 12; cdr3_aa: CASSSDRDEQFF; cdr3_nt: TGTGCCAGCAGCTCCGACAGGGATGAGCAGTTCTTC
v_call: TRBV4-3; j_call: TRBJ2-7; d_call: NA; clone_size: many; cdr3_length: 16; cdr3_aa: CASSQGGTGRFYEQYF; cdr3_nt: TGCGCCAGCAGCCAAGGTGGAACGGGGAGATTCTACGAGCAGTACTTC
v_call: TRBV10-3; j_call: TRBJ2-1; d_call: TRBD1; clone_size: NA; cdr3_length: 14; cdr3_aa: CAISGVGQYNEQFF; cdr3_nt: TGTGCCATCAGTGGGGTGGGACAGTACAATGAGCAGTTCTTC
v_call: TRBV7-2; j_call: TRBJ2-6; d_call: NA; clone_size: few; cdr3_length: 15; cdr3_aa: CASSRGLSGANVLTF; cdr3_nt: TGTGCCAGCAGTAGGGGCCTCTCTGGGGCCAACGTCCTGACTTTC
v_call: TRBV7-9; j_call: TRBJ2-7; d_call: NA; clone_size: NA; cdr3_length: 12; cdr3_aa: CASSDGTYEQYF; cdr3_nt: TGTGCCAGCAGTGACGGCACCTACGAGCAGTACTTC
v_call: TRBV20-1; j_call: TRBJ1-5; d_call: TRBD1; clone_size: few; cdr3_length: 14; cdr3_aa: CSARGRGLVQPQHF; cdr3_nt: TGCAGTGCTAGGGGCAGGGGGCTTGTTCAGCCCCAGCATTTT
v_call: TRBV12-3/TRBV12-4; j_call: TRBJ1-1; d_call: NA; clone_size: few; cdr3_length: 15; cdr3_aa: CASSLVSVMNTEAFF; cdr3_nt: TGTGCCAGCAGTTTAGTCTCCGTGATGAACACTGAAGCTTTCTTT
v_call: TRBV29-1; j_call: TRBJ2-1; d_call: NA; clone_size: many; cdr3_length: 15; cdr3_aa: CSVDARSSSYNEQFF; cdr3_nt: TGCAGCGTTGATGCCAGGTCGAGCTCCTACAATGAGCAGTTCTTC
v_call: TRBV24-1; j_call: TRBJ1-1; d_call: TRBD1; clone_size: many; cdr3_length: 15; cdr3_aa: CATSEAGTVNTEAFF; cdr3_nt: TGTGCCACCAGTGAGGCCGGGACAGTAAACACTGAAGCTTTCTTT
v_call: TRBV12-3/TRBV12-4; j_call: TRBJ1-5; d_call: NA; clone_size: few; cdr3_length: 15; cdr3_aa: CASKGQLASNQPQHF; cdr3_nt: TGTGCCAGCAAAGGGCAGTTGGCCAGCAATCAGCCCCAGCATTTT
v_call: TRBV28; j_call: TRBJ2-3; d_call: NA; clone_size: few; cdr3_length: 15; cdr3_aa: CASSSAGPSSDTQYF; cdr3_nt: TGTGCCAGCAGTTCTGCGGGGCCGAGCTCAGATACGCAGTATTTT
v_call: TRBV5-5; j_call: TRBJ1-1; d_call: NA; clone_size: NA; cdr3_length: 15; cdr3_aa: CASSLTRTENTEAFF; cdr3_nt: TGTGCCAGCAGCTTGACACGGACAGAGAACACTGAAGCTTTCTTT
v_call: TRBV7-2; j_call: TRBJ2-1; d_call: NA; clone_size: once; cdr3_length: 13; cdr3_aa: CASSAGGAGEQFF; cdr3_nt: TGTGCCAGCAGCGCAGGAGGGGCAGGTGAGCAGTTCTTC
v_call: TRBV10-3; j_call: TRBJ2-7; d_call: TRBD1; clone_size: NA; cdr3_length: 14; cdr3_aa: CAISEPDRADEQYF; cdr3_nt: TGTGCCATCAGTGAGCCGGACAGGGCCGACGAGCAGTACTTC
v_call: TRBV20-1; j_call: TRBJ2-2; d_call: NA; clone_size: few; cdr3_length: 13; cdr3_aa: CSASPTTTGELFF; cdr3_nt: TGCAGTGCTAGCCCCACTACCACCGGGGAGCTGTTTTTT
v_call: TRBV7-2; j_call: TRBJ2-7; d_call: TRBD2; clone_size: few; cdr3_length: 16; cdr3_aa: CASSLSSGGPMGEQYF; cdr3_nt: TGTGCCAGCAGCTTATCAAGCGGGGGGCCTATGGGCGAGCAGTACTTC
v_call: TRBV12-3/TRBV12-4; j_call: TRBJ2-1; d_call: TRBD2; clone_size: NA; cdr3_length: 15; cdr3_aa: CASRRSGGAGNEQFF; cdr3_nt: TGTGCCAGCAGACGCAGCGGGGGGGCCGGTAATGAGCAGTTCTTC
v_call: TRBV29-1; j_call: TRBJ2-7; d_call: NA; clone_size: many; cdr3_length: 14; cdr3_aa: CSVIRDSTSYEQYF; cdr3_nt: TGCAGCGTCATCAGGGATTCAACCTCCTACGAGCAGTACTTC
v_call: TRBV7-3; j_call: TRBJ2-1; d_call: TRBD1; clone_size: NA; cdr3_length: 17; cdr3_aa: CASSSGQGFSSYNEQFF; cdr3_nt: TGTGCCAGCAGCTCAGGACAGGGGTTTAGCTCCTACAATGAGCAGTTCTTC
v_call: TRBV9; j_call: TRBJ1-4; d_call: TRBD1; clone_size: NA; cdr3_length: 15; cdr3_aa: CASSVEGQGGEKLFF; cdr3_nt: TGTGCCAGCAGCGTGGAGGGACAGGGAGGCGAAAAACTGTTTTTT
v_call: TRBV3-1; j_call: TRBJ2-1; d_call: TRBD1; clone_size: many; cdr3_length: 15; cdr3_aa: CASSDGTDLNNEQFF; cdr3_nt: TGTGCCAGCAGCGACGGGACAGACCTGAACAATGAGCAGTTCTTC